This T cell receptor (beta chain) was identified during a study of cytomegalovirus exposure and HLA in healthy donors. The PCR had 60 Vbeta and 13 Jbeta primers. Sequencing used immunoSEQ multiplex PCR; TCRdb keeps in-frame clones, though not all of them. Of roughly 200,000 clones listed, less than 85% are singletons. This clone appeared a single time. The CDR3 consists of 17 residues. The V end was cut by 1 base, the J end by 6 bases, with 22 bases between. Germline V gives CDR1 SEHNR, CDR2 FQNEAQ (reference sequence). Sequenced sample: PBMCs. The sequence derives from a man in his forties in good health and CMV-seronegative. This chain uses TRBV7-9 with TRBJ2-7, with D possibly matching TRBD1 (5 bases). The CDR3 here is CASSLDRRQGSRGEQYF. The CDR3 nucleotides read TGTGCCAGCAGCTTAGACAGGCGTCAAGGATCTCGAGGCGAGCAGTACTTC.